This entry is about one TCR beta chain. TCRdb re-called the 5' RACE reads through MiXCR, storing one row per CDR3 protein. The sample lists about 520,000 distinct CDR3 sequences; 20% to 25% were seen once. The V gene's germline CDR1 is ENHRY and CDR2 SYGVKD. The V and J ends lost 2 bases and 4 bases respectively, with 6 bases between them. The CDR3 is 12 amino acids. The source of the sample is a study of identical twins. This same sample was also taken into another study, of T cells expressing NK-cell markers. That report notes: Sequencing of TCR beta repertoires drew on sorted CD3+CD56+NKG2C+, CD3+CD56+NKG2C- and CD3+CD56-NKG2C+ T cells. Just one sequenced donor of eight was HCMV-seronegative, while seven were seropositive. Roughly six donors had dominant NKG2C+ clonotypes that comprised about 1.0-7.0% of their CD8+ T cells. HCMV specificity was not established for the expanded NKG2C+ T cell clones.

The chain links TRBV10-3 to TRBJ2-7, with D unresolved. This receptor was identified in a woman under 30 in good health. The sample was CD4+ T cells sorted from blood. CDR3 region: CAISEMGYEQYF. In nucleotides, the CDR3 is TGTGCCATCAGTGAGATGGGGTACGAGCAGTACTTC.